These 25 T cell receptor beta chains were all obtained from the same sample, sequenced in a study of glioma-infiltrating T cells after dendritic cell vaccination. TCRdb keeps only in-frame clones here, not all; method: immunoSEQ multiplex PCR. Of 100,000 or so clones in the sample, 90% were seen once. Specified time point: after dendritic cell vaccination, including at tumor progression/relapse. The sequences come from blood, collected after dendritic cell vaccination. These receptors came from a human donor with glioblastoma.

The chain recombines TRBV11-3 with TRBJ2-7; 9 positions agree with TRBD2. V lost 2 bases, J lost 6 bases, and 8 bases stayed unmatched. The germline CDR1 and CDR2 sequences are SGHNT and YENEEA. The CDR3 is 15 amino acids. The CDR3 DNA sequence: TGTGCCAGCAGCTTACATATAGCGGGAGTGGCCGAGCAGTACTTC. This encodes CASSLHIAGVAEQYF.

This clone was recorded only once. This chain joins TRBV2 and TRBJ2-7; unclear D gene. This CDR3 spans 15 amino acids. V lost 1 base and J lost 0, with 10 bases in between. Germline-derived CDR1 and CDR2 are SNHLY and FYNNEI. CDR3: CASSEGPLSSYEQYF. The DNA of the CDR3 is TGTGCCAGCAGTGAAGGTCCCCTGAGCTCCTACGAGCAGTACTTC.

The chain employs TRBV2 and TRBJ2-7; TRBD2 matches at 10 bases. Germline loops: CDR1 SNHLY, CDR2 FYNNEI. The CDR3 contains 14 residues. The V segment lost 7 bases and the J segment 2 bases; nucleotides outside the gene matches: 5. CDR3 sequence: CASTASGGPYEQYF. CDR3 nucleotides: TGTGCCAGCACCGCTAGCGGGGGACCCTACGAGCAGTACTTC. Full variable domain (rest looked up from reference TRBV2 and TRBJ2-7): EPEVTQTPSHQVTQMGQEVILRCVPISNHLYFYWYRQILGQKVEFLVSFYNNEISEKSEIFDDQFSVERPDGSNFTLKIRSTKLEDSAMYFCASTASGGPYEQYFGPGTRLTVT.

CDR3 sequence reads: CASSPDRGMSNQPQHF. CDR3 sequence (DNA): TGTGCCAGCAGCCCGGACAGGGGAATGAGCAATCAGCCCCAGCATTTT. The chain couples TRBV7-9 to TRBJ1-5; 9 nucleotides align to TRBD1. The length of the CDR3 is 16 residues. Germline V gene data show CDR1 as SEHNR and CDR2 as FQNEAQ (reference sequence). V shed 5 bases, J shed 1 base, and the junction held 6 bases outside the gene matches.

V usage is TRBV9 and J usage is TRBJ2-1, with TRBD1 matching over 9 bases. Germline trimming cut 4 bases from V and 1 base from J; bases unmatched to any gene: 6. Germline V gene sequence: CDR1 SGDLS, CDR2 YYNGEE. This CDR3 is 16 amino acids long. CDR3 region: CASSMSGTGSYNEQFF. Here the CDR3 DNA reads TGTGCCAGCAGCATGTCCGGGACAGGGTCCTACAATGAGCAGTTCTTC.

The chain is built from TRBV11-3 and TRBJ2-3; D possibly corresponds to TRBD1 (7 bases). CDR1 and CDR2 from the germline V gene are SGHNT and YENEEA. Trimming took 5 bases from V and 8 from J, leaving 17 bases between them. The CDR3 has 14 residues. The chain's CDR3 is CASSQGDSRSTQYF. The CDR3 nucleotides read TGTGCCAGCAGCCAGGGGGACTCCCGAAGTACGCAGTATTTT.

CDR3 amino acids: CASSVGSGLTEAFF. The DNA of the CDR3 is TGTGCCAGCAGCGTGGGGTCAGGGCTCACTGAAGCTTTCTTT. The V call is TRBV9, the J call TRBJ1-1, with D possibly TRBD1 on 5 matching bases. CDR1 is SGDLS and CDR2 is YYNGEE in the germline V gene. The CDR3 covers 14 residues. Trimming stripped 2 bases from V and 4 bases from J, with 12 bases between.

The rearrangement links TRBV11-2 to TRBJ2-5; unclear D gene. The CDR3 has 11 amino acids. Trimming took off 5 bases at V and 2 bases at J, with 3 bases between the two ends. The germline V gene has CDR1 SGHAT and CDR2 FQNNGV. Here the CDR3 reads CASSPQETQYF. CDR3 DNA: TGTGCCAGCAGCCCTCAAGAGACCCAGTACTTC.

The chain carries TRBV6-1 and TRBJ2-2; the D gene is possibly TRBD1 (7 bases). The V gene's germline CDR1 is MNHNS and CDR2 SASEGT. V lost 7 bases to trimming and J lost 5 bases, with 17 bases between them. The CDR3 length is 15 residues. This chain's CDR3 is CASTAETGRTGELFF. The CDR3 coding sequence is TGTGCCAGCACTGCTGAGACAGGGAGGACCGGGGAGCTGTTTTTT.

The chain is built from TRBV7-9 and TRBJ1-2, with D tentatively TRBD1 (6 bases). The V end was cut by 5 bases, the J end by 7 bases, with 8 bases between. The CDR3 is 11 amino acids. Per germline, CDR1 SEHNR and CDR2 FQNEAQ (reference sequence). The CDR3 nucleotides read TGTGCCAGCAGCAAACAGGGTGGCTACACCTTC. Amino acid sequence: CASSKQGGYTF.

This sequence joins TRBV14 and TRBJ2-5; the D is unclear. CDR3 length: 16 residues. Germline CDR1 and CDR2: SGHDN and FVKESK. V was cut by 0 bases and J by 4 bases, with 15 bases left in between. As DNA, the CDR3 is TGTGCCAGCAGCCAAGATTTATCGACCGGGTCAGAGACCCAGTACTTC. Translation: CASSQDLSTGSETQYF.

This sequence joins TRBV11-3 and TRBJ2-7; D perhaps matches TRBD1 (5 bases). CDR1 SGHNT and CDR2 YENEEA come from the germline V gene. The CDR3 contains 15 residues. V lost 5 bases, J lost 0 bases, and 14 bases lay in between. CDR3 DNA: TGTGCCAGCAGCCCTGGGGCCGAGTACTCCTACGAGCAGTACTTC. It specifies CASSPGAEYSYEQYF. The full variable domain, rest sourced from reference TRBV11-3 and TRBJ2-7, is EAGVVQSPRYKIIEKKQPVAFWCNPISGHNTLYWYLQNLGQGPELLIRYENEEAVDDSQLPKDRFSAERLKGVDSTLKIQPAELGDSAVYLCASSPGAEYSYEQYFGPGTRLTVT.

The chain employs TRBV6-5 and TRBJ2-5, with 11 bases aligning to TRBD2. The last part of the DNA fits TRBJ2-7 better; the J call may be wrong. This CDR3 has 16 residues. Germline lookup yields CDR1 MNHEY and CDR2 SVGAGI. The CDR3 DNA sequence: TGTGCCAGCAGTTATACGACTAGCGGGACCACCTACGAGCAGTACTTC. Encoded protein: CASSYTTSGTTYEQYF.

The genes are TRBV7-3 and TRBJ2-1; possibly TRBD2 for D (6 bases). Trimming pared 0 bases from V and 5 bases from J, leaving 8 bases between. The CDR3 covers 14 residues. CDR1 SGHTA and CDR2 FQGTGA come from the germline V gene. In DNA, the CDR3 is TGTGCCAGCAGCTTAACCGGGGGAGACAATGAGCAGTTCTTC. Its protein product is CASSLTGGDNEQFF.

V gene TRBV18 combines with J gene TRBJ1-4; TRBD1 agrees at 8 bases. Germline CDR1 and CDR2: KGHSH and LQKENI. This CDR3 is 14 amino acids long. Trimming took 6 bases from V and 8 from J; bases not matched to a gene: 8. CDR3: CASSPQGANEKLFF. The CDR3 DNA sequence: TGTGCCAGCTCTCCGCAGGGGGCGAACGAAAAACTGTTTTTT.

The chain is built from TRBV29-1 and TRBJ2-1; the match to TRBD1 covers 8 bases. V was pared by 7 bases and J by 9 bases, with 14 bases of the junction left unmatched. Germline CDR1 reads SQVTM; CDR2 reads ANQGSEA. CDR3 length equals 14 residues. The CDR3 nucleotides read TGCAGCGCCGAGGAGGACAGGGAGGAAGGTGAGCAGTTCTTC. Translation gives CSAEEDREEGEQFF.

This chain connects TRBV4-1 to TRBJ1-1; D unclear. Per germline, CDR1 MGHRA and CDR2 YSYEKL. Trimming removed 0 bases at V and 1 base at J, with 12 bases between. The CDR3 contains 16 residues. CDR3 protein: CASSQEVLGRNTEAFF. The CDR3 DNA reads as TGCGCCAGCAGCCAAGAAGTTCTGGGCCGGAACACTGAAGCTTTCTTT.

CDR3 bases: TGTGCCAGTAGTGCAGGACAGGCCACCAATTCACCCCTCCACTTT. Residues: CASSAGQATNSPLHF. The gene calls are TRBV19 and TRBJ1-6; 7 bases agree with TRBD1. The CDR3 runs 15 residues. Germline loops: CDR1 LNHDA, CDR2 SQIVND (reference sequence). Germline trimming cut 5 bases from V and 7 bases from J; bases unmatched to any gene: 8.

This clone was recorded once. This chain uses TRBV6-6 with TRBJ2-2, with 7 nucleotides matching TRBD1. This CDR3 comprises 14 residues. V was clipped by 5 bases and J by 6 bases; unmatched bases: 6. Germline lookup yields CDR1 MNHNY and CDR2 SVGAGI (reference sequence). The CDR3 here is CASSRQGRSGELFF. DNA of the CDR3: TGTGCCAGCAGTCGACAGGGTCGGTCCGGGGAGCTGTTTTTT.

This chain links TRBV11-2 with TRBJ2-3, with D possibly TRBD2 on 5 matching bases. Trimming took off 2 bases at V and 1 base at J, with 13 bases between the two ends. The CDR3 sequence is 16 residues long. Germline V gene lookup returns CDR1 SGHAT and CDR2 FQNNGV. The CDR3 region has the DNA TGTGCCAGCAGCTTACATGGCGGGCTCGGCACAGATACGCAGTATTTT. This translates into CASSLHGGLGTDTQYF. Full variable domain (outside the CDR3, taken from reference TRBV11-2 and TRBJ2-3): EAGVAQSPRYKIIEKRQSVAFWCNPISGHATLYWYQQILGQGPKLLIQFQNNGVVDDSQLPKDRFSAERLKGVDSTLKIQPAKLEDSAVYLCASSLHGGLGTDTQYFGPGTRLTVL.

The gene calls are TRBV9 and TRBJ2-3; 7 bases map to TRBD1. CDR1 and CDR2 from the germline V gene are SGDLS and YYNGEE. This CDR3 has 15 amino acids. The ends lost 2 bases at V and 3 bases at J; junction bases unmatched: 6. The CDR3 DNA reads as TGTGCCAGCAGCGTGGGACCAGGGGGAACAGATACGCAGTATTTT. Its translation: CASSVGPGGTDTQYF.

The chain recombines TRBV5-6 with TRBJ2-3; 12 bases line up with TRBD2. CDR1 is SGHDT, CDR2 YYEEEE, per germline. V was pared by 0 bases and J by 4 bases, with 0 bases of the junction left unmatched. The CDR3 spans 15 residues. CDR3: CASSLASGGADTQYF. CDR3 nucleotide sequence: TGTGCCAGCAGCTTGGCTAGCGGGGGGGCAGATACGCAGTATTTT.

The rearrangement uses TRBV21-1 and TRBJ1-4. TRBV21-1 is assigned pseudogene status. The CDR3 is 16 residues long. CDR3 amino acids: CASSKGQTVSNEKLFF. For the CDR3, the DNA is TGTGCCAGCAGCAAAGGTCAAACGGTTAGTAATGAAAAACTGTTTTTT.

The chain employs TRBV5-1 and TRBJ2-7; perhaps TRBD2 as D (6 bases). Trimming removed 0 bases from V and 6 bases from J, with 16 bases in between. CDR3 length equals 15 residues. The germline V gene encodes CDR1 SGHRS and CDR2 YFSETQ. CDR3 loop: CASSLASVRRGEQYF. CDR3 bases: TGCGCCAGCAGCTTGGCCTCGGTGAGGAGGGGCGAGCAGTACTTC.

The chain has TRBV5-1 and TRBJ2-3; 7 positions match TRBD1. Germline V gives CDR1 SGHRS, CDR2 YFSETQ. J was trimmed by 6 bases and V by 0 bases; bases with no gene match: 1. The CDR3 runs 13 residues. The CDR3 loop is CASSLEGADTQYF. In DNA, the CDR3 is TGCGCCAGCAGCTTGGAGGGGGCGGATACGCAGTATTTT.